This T cell receptor (beta chain) was captured in a study of control samples from healthy donors and cancer patients. Method: immunoSEQ multiplex PCR; TCRdb's copy keeps in-frame clones and lacks some. The data show about 55,000 clones, 90% to 97% seen once. J was trimmed by 3 bases and V by 2 bases; bases with no gene match: 8. Germline V CDR1 and CDR2: MNHEY, SVGEGT. This CDR3 is 16 amino acids long. The chain employs TRBV6-2 or TRBV6-3 and TRBJ2-3; TRBD2 matches 7 bases. This receptor was obtained from a woman aged 18-29 years in good health. Sequenced sample: blood. CDR3 protein: CASSYLRGEPTDTQYF. DNA for the CDR3: TGTGCCAGCAGTTACCTCCGGGGGGAACCGACAGATACGCAGTATTTT.